A selection of T cell receptor beta chains follows, all from one sample in a study of T cell responses to AZD1222 COVID-19 vaccine. Clones were sequenced by immunoSEQ multiplex PCR, and TCRdb holds only the in-frame ones, with some missing. The sample consists of 75,000 to 85,000 clones, roughly 80% of them appearing once. This sample comprised peripheral blood, obtained 28 days after the second dose of the MenACWY control vaccine. The receptors were sampled from an adult who received the MenACWY meningococcal vaccine as a control. Both conserved end residues are part of each CDR3.

J: TRBJ1-2
V: TRBV6-2/TRBV6-3
CDR3: CASSPGAPGPHGYTF

J: TRBJ2-7
V: TRBV7-7
CDR3: CASSRDFLSSYEQYF

J: TRBJ1-4
V: TRBV30
CDR3: CAWSVRGRFLEKLFF

J: TRBJ2-3
V: TRBV2
CDR3: CASSPLAGGTDTQYF

J: TRBJ1-3
V: TRBV6-2/TRBV6-3
CDR3: CASSYQRSGNTIYF

J: TRBJ2-2
V: TRBV28
CDR3: CATPDLNTGELFF

J: TRBJ2-7
V: TRBV29-1
CDR3: CSVTNSYEQYF

J: TRBJ2-7
V: TRBV30
CDR3: CAWSDAAYEQYF

J: TRBJ2-1
V: TRBV20-1
CDR3: CSASRSGVFYNEQFF

J: TRBJ2-7
V: TRBV5-1
CDR3: CASSTAGTGVEQYF

J: TRBJ1-4
V: TRBV6-4
CDR3: CASSASPGLPTNEKLFF

J: TRBJ1-3
V: TRBV7-2
CDR3: CASSLEVFGGNTIYF

J: TRBJ2-7
V: TRBV2
CDR3: CASSDTFYEQYF

J: TRBJ1-6
V: TRBV6-5
CDR3: CASSNRGGNSPLHF

J: TRBJ2-1
V: TRBV10-1
CDR3: CASLKNKEKYNEQFF

J: TRBJ2-3
V: TRBV5-4
CDR3: CASSLGGGSGSVDTQYF

J: TRBJ2-3
V: TRBV7-9
CDR3: CASSLALGQVTDTQYF

J: TRBJ2-2
V: TRBV7-8
CDR3: CASSLGANTGELFF

J: TRBJ1-5
V: TRBV6-5
CDR3: CASMTGLGQPQHF

J: TRBJ2-1
V: TRBV5-4
CDR3: CASSLLGTGSNEQFF

J: TRBJ2-1
V: TRBV5-1
CDR3: CASSLELGTQFF

J: TRBJ2-7
V: TRBV20-1
CDR3: CSASPGTGGPYEQYF

J: TRBJ2-4
V: TRBV20-1
CDR3: CSATLLNIQYF

J: TRBJ1-3
V: TRBV6-5
CDR3: CASGDGTSGNTIYF

J: TRBJ2-5
V: TRBV7-9
CDR3: CASSLVGQDLQETQYF

J: TRBJ2-7
V: TRBV11-2
CDR3: CASSSLAGGPEQYF

J: TRBJ2-5
V: TRBV7-9
CDR3: CASSLSREFPQETQYF

J: TRBJ2-7
V: TRBV19
CDR3: CASRGTGYSYEQYF

J: TRBJ2-1
V: TRBV5-6
CDR3: CASSLGQGENEQFF

J: TRBJ1-6
V: TRBV5-1
CDR3: CASSLAAKEASPLHF

J: TRBJ2-2
V: TRBV27
CDR3: CASSLLGFANTGELFF